A selection of T cell receptor beta chains follows, all from one sample in a study of blood T cell repertoires in COVID-19. Method: immunoSEQ multiplex PCR; TCRdb's copy keeps in-frame clones and lacks some. There are about 35,000 clones in the sample; 60% to 80% occur only once, and around 15% lies in the top ten. Sequenced: peripheral blood. These receptors were obtained from a human donor in a cohort sampled during active COVID-19. CDR3s include the opening cysteine and the closing phenylalanine or tryptophan. A D gene is named only where the DNA matches it firmly. Not all rows give a size; the values are once, few, many and, for expanded clones, a class.

TRBV4-2	once	TRBJ1-1	TRBD1	TGTGCCAGCAGCCAAATCCAGGGGGGTGGCACTGAAGCTTTCTTT	CASSQIQGGGTEAFF
TRBV28	-	TRBJ1-2	TRBD1	TGTGCCAGCTCACACCCGGGGACAGATGACTATGGCTACACCTTC	CASSHPGTDDYGYTF
TRBV6-5	-	TRBJ2-7	TRBD2	TGTGCCAGCAGTTACGGATGGGCTAGCGGGACCTACGAGCAGTACTTC	CASSYGWASGTYEQYF
TRBV5-1	-	TRBJ1-4	-	TGCGCCAGCAGCTTGGTGGCAGGCAAGAATGAAAAACTGTTTTTT	CASSLVAGKNEKLFF
TRBV6-2/TRBV6-3	-	TRBJ2-2	-	TGTGCCAGCAGCTCGTACCCAGGGGCCAACACCGGGGAGCTGTTTTTT	CASSSYPGANTGELFF
TRBV20-1	-	TRBJ2-3	-	TGCAGTGCTAGACGTAGAGATACGCAGTATTTT	CSARRRDTQYF
TRBV7-2	-	TRBJ2-7	TRBD2	TGTGCCAGCAGCCCCGGACTAGCGGGAGGGCATATCGACTACGAGCAGTACTTC	CASSPGLAGGHIDYEQYF
TRBV6-5	-	TRBJ1-2	-	TGTGCCAGCAGCGTCGTAAGGGGAACGAGTGGCTACACCTTC	CASSVVRGTSGYTF
TRBV6-6	-	TRBJ2-7	TRBD1	TGTGCCAGCACTAGGACAGGGGAAGGGTACGAGCAGTACTTC	CASTRTGEGYEQYF
TRBV5-5	-	TRBJ2-2	TRBD1	TGTGCCAGCAGCTACAGGACAGGGGACACCGGGGAGCTGTTTTTT	CASSYRTGDTGELFF
TRBV29-1	large	TRBJ1-1	TRBD1	TGCAGCGTTGAAAAACAGGGGTGGTTCACTGAAGCTTTCTTT	CSVEKQGWFTEAFF
TRBV5-5	-	TRBJ1-2	-	TGTGCCAGCAGCTTGGATGGTGCCAGAATTAACTATGGCTACACCTTC	CASSLDGARINYGYTF
TRBV28	-	TRBJ2-1	-	TGTGCCAGCACTGGCGTACGACGGGGTGAGCAGTTCTTC	CASTGVRRGEQFF
TRBV27	-	TRBJ2-7	TRBD1	TGTGCCAGCAGCAGACAGGGGTTTGGCTACGAGCAGTACTTC	CASSRQGFGYEQYF
TRBV29-1	-	TRBJ2-3	-	TGCAGCGTTGAAGAGATGGGCAGGGGGGCTCGATATGACACAGATACGCAGTATTTT	CSVEEMGRGARYDTDTQYF
TRBV19	-	TRBJ2-1	TRBD2	TGTGCCAGTAGTATATACGGGACTAGCGGAACTTACAATGAGCAGTTCTTC	CASSIYGTSGTYNEQFF
TRBV6-6	few	TRBJ1-1	-	TGTGCCAGCAGTTATGCGTCCCACACTGAAGCTTTCTTT	CASSYASHTEAFF
TRBV12-3/TRBV12-4	-	TRBJ1-1	-	TGTGCCAGCAGGAGGACTGGAGAAGCTTTCTTT	CASRRTGEAFF
TRBV4-2	-	TRBJ2-3	TRBD1	TGTGCCAGCAGCCCAGAGACAGGGCGGGCAGATACGCAGTATTTT	CASSPETGRADTQYF
TRBV5-1	-	TRBJ2-1	-	TGCGCCAGCAGCTTGGGGACAGGAGGGTGGAATGAGCAGTTCTTC	CASSLGTGGWNEQFF
TRBV4-3	-	TRBJ2-3	-	TGCGCCAGCAGCCAAGATTTTCGGGGTTCTAGCACAGATACGCAGTATTTT	CASSQDFRGSSTDTQYF
TRBV28	-	TRBJ1-1	-	TGTGCCAGCAGTGTCGATCGTGGGGGGATACCTTTCTTT	CASSVDRGGIPFF
TRBV7-2	-	TRBJ2-1	TRBD2	TGTGCCAGCCAACCCTCTAGCGGACCTTACAATGAGCAGTTCTTC	CASQPSSGPYNEQFF
TRBV7-3	-	TRBJ2-1	TRBD1	TGTGCCAGCAGCTTAACGCAGGGGGCTCGCAATGAGCAGTTCTTC	CASSLTQGARNEQFF
TRBV5-8	many	TRBJ1-3	-	TGTGCCAGCAGCTTAGAAGGGGCCCGAAACACCATATATTTT	CASSLEGARNTIYF
TRBV20-1	-	TRBJ2-7	TRBD1	TGCAGTGCTAGTCCAACAGGGGGCGCTGACAAGCAGTACTTC	CSASPTGGADKQYF
TRBV29-1	-	TRBJ2-7	-	TGCAGCGTTGAAGTGTCAGGGGTGAACTACGAGCAGTACTTC	CSVEVSGVNYEQYF
TRBV5-1	-	TRBJ2-7	-	TGCGCCAGCAGCTTGGCGAACGTCCGGGACTACGAGCAGTACTTC	CASSLANVRDYEQYF
TRBV19	few	TRBJ1-4	-	TGTGCCAGTTCCTCCAGGGTCCAATCAACTAATGAAAAACTGTTTTTT	CASSSRVQSTNEKLFF
TRBV18	-	TRBJ1-6	-	TGTGCCAGCTCCCCCCAGGACAGCTTTAATTCACCCCTCCACTTT	CASSPQDSFNSPLHF
TRBV30	once	TRBJ2-5	TRBD1	TGTGCCTGGAGCGGGACAGGGCAAGAGACCCAGTACTTC	CAWSGTGQETQYF
TRBV7-8	-	TRBJ1-1	-	TGTGCCAGCAGCTTAACTGGGGCCCGGTCGAGTGAAGCTTTCTTT	CASSLTGARSSEAFF
TRBV27	-	TRBJ1-4	TRBD1	TGTGCCAGCAGTCCAAGGGACAGGGGGAAATCTAATGAAAAACTGTTTTTT	CASSPRDRGKSNEKLFF
TRBV19	-	TRBJ2-1	TRBD2	TGTGCCAGTAGTGCGGGACTAGCGGGAGGTTCCCCCTACAATGAGCAGTTCTTC	CASSAGLAGGSPYNEQFF
TRBV19	once	TRBJ2-3	-	TGTGCCAGTAGTATGGGGAGGACGTCGACGCAGTATTTT	CASSMGRTSTQYF
TRBV7-6	-	TRBJ2-5	TRBD2	TGTGCCAGCAGCTTAGGAGCGGGAGTAAGAGAGACCCAGTACTTC	CASSLGAGVRETQYF
TRBV3-1/TRBV3-2	-	TRBJ1-2	-	TGTGCCAGCAGCCAAGATCTTAGTGGCGGGGAGTATGGCTACACCTTC	CASSQDLSGGEYGYTF
TRBV5-1	-	TRBJ2-1	-	TGCGCCAGCAGCTTGGCCCTTCCCGGAGCCGGTGAGCAGTTCTTC	CASSLALPGAGEQFF
TRBV5-4	-	TRBJ2-7	TRBD1	TGTGCCAGCAGCCTACCGGGACAGGGTTTCGCCTACGAGCAGTACTTC	CASSLPGQGFAYEQYF
TRBV2	-	TRBJ1-6	-	TGTGCCAGCAGTGACGGGGGGAGCTCCTATAATTCACCCCTCCACTTT	CASSDGGSSYNSPLHF